The TCR beta chain described here comes from a study of T cells after yellow fever vaccination. Across the whole study: The authors prepared low-cell-number fractions using SMART-Seq v4 Ultra Low Input. Points from the study as a whole: Subsequent to the booster, the majority of primary-vaccination clones reappeared (under 98% CD4, approximately 90% CD8). Weaker in magnitude, the secondary response showed a faster peak on day 5 versus 15.

The sample holds a few counts of this clonotype. Its antigen is unidentified. They built TCR cDNA with 5'RACE template switching, a step that put in a universal primer site and UMIs. TCRdb passed the 5' RACE reads through MiXCR, listing each CDR3 protein once. The table has 550,000 or so distinct CDR3 sequences, about 19% seen once. CDR3 length equals 12 residues. Germline values: CDR1 SEHNR, CDR2 FQNEAQ (reference sequence). V was clipped by 6 bases and J by 6 bases, with 10 bases between them. Sequenced material: PBMCs, taken 15 days after the yellow fever booster vaccination. The clonotype was recovered from a man younger than 45 who received the YFV17D yellow fever vaccine. The chain combines TRBV7-9 with TRBJ2-3; D is unresolved. Here the CDR3 DNA reads TGTGCCAGCAGTCCAGTCCCTGATACGCAGTATTTT. Its protein product is CASSPVPDTQYF.